The clone carrying this TCR beta chain has more than one count but fewer than ten. Vbeta (60) and Jbeta (13) primers were used in the PCR. The repertoire was sequenced with immunoSEQ multiplex PCR; TCRdb's copy has only in-frame clones and lacks some. The table records about 210,000 clones, more than 75% of them present only once. The data are from a study of cytomegalovirus exposure and HLA in healthy donors. The wider study: Unique TCRs from HLA-typed donors, 70 million to 100 million of them, were held in an early data release.

The sequence was collected from a girl aged 2-10 years in good health and CMV-seronegative. Sequencing was performed on PBMCs.

The DNA of the CDR3 is TGTGCCAGCAGCCCGGCAGGGGTCTCCTACGAGCAGTACTTC. This codes for CASSPAGVSYEQYF. The J gene is TRBJ2-7, the V gene TRBV7-9; the D gene is possibly TRBD1 (6 bases). CDR3 length: 14 residues. V was trimmed by 5 bases and J by 0 bases, leaving 11 bases between them. Germline loops: CDR1 SEHNR, CDR2 FQNEAQ (reference sequence).